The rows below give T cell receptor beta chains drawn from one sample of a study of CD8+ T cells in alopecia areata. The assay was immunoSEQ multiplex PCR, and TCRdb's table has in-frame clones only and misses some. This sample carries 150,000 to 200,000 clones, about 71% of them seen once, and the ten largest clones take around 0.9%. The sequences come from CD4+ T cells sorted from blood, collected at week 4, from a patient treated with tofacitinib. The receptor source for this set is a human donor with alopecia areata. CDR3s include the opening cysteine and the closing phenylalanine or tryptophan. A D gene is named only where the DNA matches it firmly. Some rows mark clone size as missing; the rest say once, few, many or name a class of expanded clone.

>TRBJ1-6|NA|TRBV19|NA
TGTGCCAGTAGTCCACGAGGGTCACCCCTCCACTTT
CASSPRGSPLHF
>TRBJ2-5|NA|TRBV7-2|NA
TGTGCCAGCGGCCCCGGGACTGTCATTCAAGAGACCCAGTACTTC
CASGPGTVIQETQYF
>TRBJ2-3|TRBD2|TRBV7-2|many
TGTGCCAGCAGCTCAGGACTAGCCGTAACATCAGATACGCAGTATTTT
CASSSGLAVTSDTQYF
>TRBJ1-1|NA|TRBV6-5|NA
TGTGCCAGCAGTTCAGTAGACTCCATGAACACTGAAGCTTTCTTT
CASSSVDSMNTEAFF
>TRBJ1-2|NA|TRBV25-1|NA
TGTGCCAGCAGTGCCTGGGTTGGCTACACCTTC
CASSAWVGYTF
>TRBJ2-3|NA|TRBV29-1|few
TGCAGCGTTGAGGGAGTGGACCATTTCACAGATACGCAGTATTTT
CSVEGVDHFTDTQYF
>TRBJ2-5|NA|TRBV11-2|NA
TGTGCCAGCAGCCCAAGTCAAGAGACCCAGTACTTC
CASSPSQETQYF
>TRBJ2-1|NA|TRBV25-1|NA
TGTGCCAGCAGCCAATTCAGGGCATCTGACTACAATGAGCAGTTCTTC
CASSQFRASDYNEQFF
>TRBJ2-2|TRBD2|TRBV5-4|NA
TGTGCCAGCAGCTTGGGGAACCGCGGGGGGCCCCCCACCGGGGAGCTGTTTTTT
CASSLGNRGGPPTGELFF
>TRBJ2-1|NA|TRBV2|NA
TGTGCCACCACCGATCAACTAGGAACTGAGCAGTTCTTC
CATTDQLGTEQFF
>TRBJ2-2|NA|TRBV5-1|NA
TGCGCCAGCAGCCTGACCGACTCGGACACCGGGGAGCTGTTTTTT
CASSLTDSDTGELFF
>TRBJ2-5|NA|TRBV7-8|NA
TGTGCCAGCAGCCCCAAGGTACTCCAAGAGACCCAGTACTTC
CASSPKVLQETQYF
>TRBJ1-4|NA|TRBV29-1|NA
TGCAGCGTGGCGGGTTCAACTAATGAAAAACTGTTTTTT
CSVAGSTNEKLFF
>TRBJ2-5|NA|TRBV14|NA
TGTGCCAGCACCGACTCCCAAGGGGGGACCCAGTACTTC
CASTDSQGGTQYF
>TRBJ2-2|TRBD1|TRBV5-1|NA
TGCGCCAGCAGCTGGACAGGTCTAAGCACCGGGGAGCTGTTTTTT
CASSWTGLSTGELFF
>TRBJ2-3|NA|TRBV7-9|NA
TGTGCCAGCAGCTTACTACGGGGGACGAACACAGATACGCAGTATTTT
CASSLLRGTNTDTQYF
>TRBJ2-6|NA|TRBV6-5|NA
TGTGCCAGCACTACGGGGGTGAACGTCCTGACTTTC
CASTTGVNVLTF
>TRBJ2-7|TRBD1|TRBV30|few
TGTGCCTGGAGTCTAGGACAGGGGTTCTACGAGCAGTACTTC
CAWSLGQGFYEQYF
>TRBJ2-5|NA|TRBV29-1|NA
TGCAGCGTTGAAGAGGTAGTACAGGGAAAGACCCAGTACTTC
CSVEEVVQGKTQYF
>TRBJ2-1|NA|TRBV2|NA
TGTGCCAGCAGTGAAGGGCGCTACAATGAGCAGTTCTTC
CASSEGRYNEQFF
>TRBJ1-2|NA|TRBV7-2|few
TGTGCCAGCAGCTTGAACGACTATGGCTACACCTTC
CASSLNDYGYTF
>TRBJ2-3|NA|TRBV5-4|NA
TGTGCCAGCAGCGTATGGCAGACAGATACGCAGTATTTT
CASSVWQTDTQYF
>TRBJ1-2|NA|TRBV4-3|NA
TGCGCCAGCAGCCAAGATCGGGATTACTATGGCTACACCTTC
CASSQDRDYYGYTF
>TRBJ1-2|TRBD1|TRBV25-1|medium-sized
TGTGCCAGCAGTGGACAGGGGGGCTATGGCTACACCTTC
CASSGQGGYGYTF
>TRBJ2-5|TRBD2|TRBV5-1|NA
TGCGCCAGCAGCTTGTTGTTTAGCGGGGGAGCCCAAGAGACCCAGTACTTC
CASSLLFSGGAQETQYF
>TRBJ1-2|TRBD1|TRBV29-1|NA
TGCAGCGCACGATTGACAGGGGATGGCTACACCTTC
CSARLTGDGYTF
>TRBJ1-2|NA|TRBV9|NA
TGTGCCAGCAGCGTAGGTTCAGGGGACTATGGCTACACCTTC
CASSVGSGDYGYTF
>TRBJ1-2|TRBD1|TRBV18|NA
TGTGCCAGCTCACCCCTGGACAGGGGTGGATATGGCTACACCTTC
CASSPLDRGGYGYTF
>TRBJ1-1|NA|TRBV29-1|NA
TGCAGCGGGAGTGACAGTAACACTGAAGCTTTCTTT
CSGSDSNTEAFF
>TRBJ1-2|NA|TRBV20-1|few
TGCAGTGCTAGTGGGGGTGGCTACACCTTC
CSASGGGYTF
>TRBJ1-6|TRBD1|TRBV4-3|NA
TGCGCCAGCAGCCATGATCGTGGGACAGGGGTCGCACCCCTCCACTTT
CASSHDRGTGVAPLHF
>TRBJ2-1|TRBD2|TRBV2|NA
TGTGCCAGCAGTCCGGGACTAACGGTCTACAATGAGCAGTTCTTC
CASSPGLTVYNEQFF
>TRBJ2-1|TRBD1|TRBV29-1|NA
TGCAGCGTAGGGGACAGGCCCGAAGGCTACAATGAGCAGTTCTTC
CSVGDRPEGYNEQFF
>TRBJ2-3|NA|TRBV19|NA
TGTGCCAGTAGTATAGGGGGCTTCGATACGCAGTATTTT
CASSIGGFDTQYF
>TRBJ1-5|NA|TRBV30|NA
TGTGCCTGGAGTAGAAGGTATAGCAATCAGCCCCAGCATTTT
CAWSRRYSNQPQHF
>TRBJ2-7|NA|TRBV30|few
TGTGCCTATGCGGAGGGAGCGGATACCTCCTACGAGCAGTACTTC
CAYAEGADTSYEQYF
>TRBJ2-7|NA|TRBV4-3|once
TGCGCCAGCAGCCAAGATCTTGGAGGGGAAGAGCAGTACTTC
CASSQDLGGEEQYF
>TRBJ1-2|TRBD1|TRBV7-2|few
TGTGCCAGCAGCTCCCAGGGGGCGAACTATGGCTACACCTTC
CASSSQGANYGYTF
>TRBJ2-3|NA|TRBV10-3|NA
TGTGCCATCAGTACCGGGACCGACACAGATACGCAGTATTTT
CAISTGTDTDTQYF
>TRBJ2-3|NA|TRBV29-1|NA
TGCAGCGGGAAGGACAGATGGGGCACAGATACGCAGTATTTT
CSGKDRWGTDTQYF
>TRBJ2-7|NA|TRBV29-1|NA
TGCAGCGTTCTAAGCCCTACCTACGAGCAGTACTTC
CSVLSPTYEQYF
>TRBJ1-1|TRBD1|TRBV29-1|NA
TGCAGCGTCCGGGACAGGGGGGGCACTGAAGCTTTCTTT
CSVRDRGGTEAFF
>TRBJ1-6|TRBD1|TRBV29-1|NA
TGCAGCTTTCGCTCCGGGACAGGGAATTCACCCCTCCACTTT
CSFRSGTGNSPLHF
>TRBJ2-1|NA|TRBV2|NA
TGTGCCAGCAGTCTGTACAATGAGCAGTTCTTC
CASSLYNEQFF
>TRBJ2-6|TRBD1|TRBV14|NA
TGTGCCAGCAGCCCCAGATGGGGACAGTTTCCCTCTGGGGCCAACGTCCTGACTTTC
CASSPRWGQFPSGANVLTF
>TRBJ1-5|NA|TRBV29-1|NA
TGCAGCGTTGCGGGGGATGGCAATCAGCCCCAGCATTTT
CSVAGDGNQPQHF
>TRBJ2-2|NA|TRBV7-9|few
TGTGCCAGCAGCTTAACCGGGGAGCTGTTTTTT
CASSLTGELFF
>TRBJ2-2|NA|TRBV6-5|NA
TGTGCCAGCAGTTACCCTCGAGGGAACACCGGGGAGCTGTTTTTT
CASSYPRGNTGELFF
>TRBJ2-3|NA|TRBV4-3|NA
TGCGCCAGCGGGGGGGCTTATACGCAGTATTTT
CASGGAYTQYF
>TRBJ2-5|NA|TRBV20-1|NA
TGCAGCACGGGGCGCCAAGAGACCCAGTACTTC
CSTGRQETQYF
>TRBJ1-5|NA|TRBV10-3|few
TGTGCCATCAGGGGGGACAATCAGCCCCAGCATTTT
CAIRGDNQPQHF